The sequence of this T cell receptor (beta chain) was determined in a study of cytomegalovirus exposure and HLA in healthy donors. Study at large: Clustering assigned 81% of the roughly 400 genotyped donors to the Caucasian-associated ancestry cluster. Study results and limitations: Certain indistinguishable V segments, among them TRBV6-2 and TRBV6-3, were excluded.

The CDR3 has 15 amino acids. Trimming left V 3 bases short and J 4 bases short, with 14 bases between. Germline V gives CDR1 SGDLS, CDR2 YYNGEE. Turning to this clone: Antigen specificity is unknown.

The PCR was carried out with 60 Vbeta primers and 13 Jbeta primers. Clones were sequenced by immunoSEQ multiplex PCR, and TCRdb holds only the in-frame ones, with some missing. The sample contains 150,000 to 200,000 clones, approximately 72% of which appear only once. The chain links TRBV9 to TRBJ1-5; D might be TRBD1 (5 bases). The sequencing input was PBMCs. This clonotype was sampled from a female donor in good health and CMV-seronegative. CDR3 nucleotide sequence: TGTGCCAGCAGCGCGGGAGGGGCCACGAATCAGCCCCAGCATTTT. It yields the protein CASSAGGATNQPQHF. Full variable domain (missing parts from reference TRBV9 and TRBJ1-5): DSGVTQTPKHLITATGQRVTLRCSPRSGDLSVYWYQQSLDQGLQFLIQYYNGEERAKGNILERFSAQQFPDLHSELNLSSLELGDSALYFCASSAGGATNQPQHFGDGTRLSIL.